The 20 T cell receptor beta chains below come from one sample, sequenced in a study of glioma-infiltrating T cells. TCR alpha and beta CDR3 regions were amplified from RNA using iRepertoire nested multiplex PCR. In TCRdb, the multiplex PCR reads were re-called with MiXCR into one record per CDR3 protein. The table includes about 110,000 distinct CDR3 sequences, 25% to 30% detected once. The specimen was glioma tissue, nonneoplastic brain tissue, or PBMCs (not recorded which). All receptors come from a human donor with low-grade glioma or glioblastoma, undergoing nonglioma brain surgery, or in good health (not recorded which).

This clonotype was seen many times. The genes are TRBV19 and TRBJ2-7, with D possibly TRBD1 on 6 matching bases. The CDR3 extends over 14 amino acids. In germline, CDR1 is LNHDA, CDR2 SQIVND (reference sequence). Trimming took 5 bases from V and 0 from J, leaving 11 bases between them. This chain's CDR3 is CASSSRDTSYEQYF. The CDR3 DNA sequence: TGTGCCAGTAGTTCCCGGGACACCTCCTACGAGCAGTACTTC. Variable domain in full (rest from reference TRBV19 and TRBJ2-7): DGGITQSPKYLFRKEGQNVTLSCEQNLNHDAMYWYRQDPGQGLRLIYYSQIVNDFQKGDIAEGYSVSREKKESFPLTVTSAQKNPTAFYLCASSSRDTSYEQYFGPGTRLTVT.

Many counts were recorded for this clonotype. The chain employs TRBV12-3 or TRBV12-4 and TRBJ2-1; D is unresolved. This CDR3 has 11 amino acids. The ends were cut back, 2 bases at V and 7 bases at J, with 3 bases in the middle. CDR3 sequence: CASSLWNEQFF. The CDR3 DNA sequence: TGTGCCAGCAGTTTATGGAATGAGCAGTTCTTC.

In its sample, this clonotype was seen a few times. The chain uses TRBV29-1 and TRBJ2-7; D gene ambiguous. Looked up from germline, CDR1 is SQVTM and CDR2 is ANQGSEA. V gave up 6 bases and J gave up 3 bases, with 12 bases separating them. The CDR3 contains 12 residues. CDR3 nucleotides: TGCAGCGTCCGACCCAGGTTCTACGAGCAGTACTTC. Its translation: CSVRPRFYEQYF.

This clonotype was observed many times. The V and J genes are TRBV20-1 and TRBJ2-7; D tentatively reads TRBD1 or TRBD2 (5 bases each). There are 13 residues in the CDR3. V was cut by 5 bases and J by 2 bases, with 13 bases left in between. Germline lookup yields CDR1 DFQATT and CDR2 SNEGSKA (reference sequence). CDR3 coding DNA: TGCAGTGCTGCCGGGACGTTTGCCTACGAGCAGTACTTC. It codes for CSAAGTFAYEQYF.

This clonotype was seen repeatedly, ten times or more. The chain uses TRBV19 and TRBJ2-1; D is possibly TRBD1 (5 bases). Germline V gives CDR1 LNHDA, CDR2 SQIVND (reference sequence). The length of the CDR3 is 16 residues. Trimming took 5 bases from V and 2 from J, leaving 16 bases between them. The CDR3 sequence: CASSANTGKPYNEQFF. In DNA, the CDR3 is TGTGCCAGTAGTGCCAACACAGGAAAACCCTACAATGAGCAGTTCTTC.

The gene calls are TRBV12-3 or TRBV12-4 and TRBJ2-7, with 9 bases matching TRBD2. The CDR3 consists of 15 residues. The ends lost 3 bases at V and 1 base at J; junction bases unmatched: 4. CDR3 sequence: CASSFSGLASYEQYF. The CDR3 nucleotides read TGTGCCAGCAGTTTTTCCGGACTAGCGTCCTACGAGCAGTACTTC.

This clonotype showed up many times. This chain joins TRBV7-2 and TRBJ2-3; D is undetermined. With 2 bases removed from V and 14 bases from J, the gap between germline ends came to 11 bases. Germline V gene sequence: CDR1 SGHTA, CDR2 FQGNSA. The CDR3 is 11 residues long. CDR3 coding DNA: TGTGCCAGCAGCTTAACAGAGAAATTGTATTTT. This sequence encodes CASSLTEKLYF.

This clonotype has at least ten counts. V and J are TRBV20-1 and TRBJ2-7; 8 nucleotides agree with TRBD1. CDR1 is DFQATT and CDR2 is SNEGSKA in the germline V gene (reference sequence). Losses at the gene ends were 0 bases for V and 2 bases for J; bases not matched to a gene: 6. The CDR3 runs to 15 residues. CDR3 coding DNA: TGCAGTGCTAGAGACCCCACAGGGGGAACCTACGAGCAGTACTTC. Amino acid sequence: CSARDPTGGTYEQYF.

This clonotype has only a few counts. The missing conserved phenylalanine or tryptophan at the end of this CDR3 makes a read error likely. The chain is built from TRBV28 and TRBJ2-1; D unresolved. CDR1 is MDHEN and CDR2 is SYDVKM in the germline V gene. V shed 2 bases and J shed 13 bases, with 21 bases lying between them. This CDR3 is built from 15 residues. The CDR3 DNA is TGTGCCAGCAGTTTACGCGCGTACACCTACAATGGACAGTTCTGC. It codes for CASSLRAYTYNGQFC.

Many counts were recorded for this clonotype. This chain joins TRBV29-1 and TRBJ1-5; D unclear. The germline gives CDR1 SQVTM, CDR2 ANQGSEA. The CDR3 contains 13 residues. V shed 7 bases and J shed 3 bases, with 13 bases lying between them. The CDR3, as DNA: TGCAGCGCCTCGCAGGCAAACAATCAGCCCCAGCATTTT. It encodes CSASQANNQPQHF.

V and J are TRBV27 and TRBJ2-1; 11 positions agree with TRBD2. CDR1 and CDR2 from the germline V gene are MNHEY and SMNVEV (reference sequence). CDR3 length equals 16 residues. Trimming at V came to 3 bases and at J to 6 bases, leaving 7 bases not matched to a gene. CDR3 amino acids: CASSFGSGRAVNEQFF. CDR3 nucleotides: TGTGCCAGCAGTTTTGGTAGCGGGAGGGCCGTCAATGAGCAGTTCTTC.

CDR3 amino acids: CATGGVSGRGNEQFF. DNA of the CDR3: TGTGCCACCGGGGGGGTTAGCGGGAGGGGCAATGAGCAGTTCTTC. This chain connects TRBV24-1 to TRBJ2-1; 11 nucleotides agree with TRBD2. CDR3 length equals 15 residues. The J segment lost 6 bases and the V segment lost 9 bases, leaving 9 bases of the junction unmatched. Germline V gene sequence: CDR1 KGHDR, CDR2 SFDVKD.

In its sample, this clonotype was seen many times. The V call is TRBV18, the J call TRBJ1-1, with D perhaps TRBD1 (5 bases). CDR3 length: 14 amino acids. Germline V lookup: CDR1 KGHSH, CDR2 LQKENI. V was shortened by 3 bases and J by 0 bases, with 8 bases between the two germline ends. CDR3 nucleotides: TGTGCCAGCTCACCGAGACAGATGAACACTGAAGCTTTCTTT. Translating it yields CASSPRQMNTEAFF.

There are many counts of this clonotype. The chain uses TRBV19 and TRBJ2-5; the D gene is possibly TRBD2 (5 bases). The CDR3 sequence is 14 residues long. Looked up from germline, CDR1 is LNHDA and CDR2 is SQIVND (reference sequence). V lost 1 base and J 5 bases, leaving 11 bases between the germline ends. The CDR3 protein is CASSIGHQRETQYF. The CDR3 DNA sequence: TGTGCCAGTAGTATAGGTCACCAGCGGGAGACCCAGTACTTC. Combining the CDR3 with reference TRBV19 and TRBJ2-5 gives the whole variable domain DGGITQSPKYLFRKEGQNVTLSCEQNLNHDAMYWYRQDPGQGLRLIYYSQIVNDFQKGDIAEGYSVSREKKESFPLTVTSAQKNPTAFYLCASSIGHQRETQYFGPGTRLLVL.

This clonotype was picked up a small number of times. The V gene is TRBV5-1, the J gene TRBJ2-5; D is unresolved. The V and J ends lost 2 bases and 3 bases respectively, with 8 bases between them. CDR3 length equals 13 residues. The germline V gene has CDR1 SGHRS and CDR2 YFSETQ. The CDR3 DNA follows: TGCGCCAGCAGCTTCATGCTAAAAGAGACCCAGTACTTC. Translating gives CASSFMLKETQYF.

This clonotype was counted only a few times. The rearrangement uses TRBV5-1 and TRBJ1-5; the match to TRBD1 covers 7 bases. This CDR3 region has 16 residues. Germline CDR1 SGHRS, CDR2 YFSETQ. The V segment lost 2 bases and the J segment 8 bases; nucleotides outside the gene matches: 13. The CDR3 DNA reads TGCGCCAGCAGCTTAACAGGGGCAGGCCTTCTCGAGCCCCAGCATTTT. This encodes CASSLTGAGLLEPQHF.

This clonotype was picked up a small number of times. The chain combines TRBV7-9 with TRBJ1-3; the D gene is possibly TRBD1 (6 bases). Germline assignment: CDR1 SEHNR and CDR2 FQNEAQ (reference sequence). The CDR3 sequence is 17 residues long. Trimming cost V 3 bases and J 3 bases, with 18 bases left between them. CDR3 protein: CASSFTPPGEYGNTIYF. The CDR3 region has the DNA TGTGCCAGCAGCTTTACCCCCCCAGGGGAGTATGGAAACACCATATATTTT.

About this clonotype: Possible read error: a much larger clone is one base away. The J gene is TRBJ2-1, the V gene TRBV6-1, with a weak D call TRBD1 (6 bases). In germline, CDR1 is MNHNS, CDR2 SASEGT. The CDR3 has 12 amino acids. The CDR3 DNA reads as TGTTCCAGTGCAGGGGCCTACAATGAGCAGTTCTTC. Translated, it gives CSSAGAYNEQFF.

With respect to this clonotype: One junction end does not reproduce the germline sequence, and a read error may be involved. The rearrangement joins TRBV19 to TRBJ2-7; 9 nucleotides align to TRBD2. Judging by the DNA end, TRBJ2-1 fits better; the J call may be wrong. Germline V gene sequence: CDR1 LNHDA, CDR2 SQIVND (reference sequence). The CDR3 runs to 16 residues. CDR3 DNA sequence: TGTCCCAGTAGTATAGGGGTGACTAGCGGCTACAATGAGCAGTTCTTC. This translates into CPSSIGVTSGYNEQFF.

V gene TRBV12-3 or TRBV12-4 combines with J gene TRBJ2-5; a possible D gene is TRBD1 (6 bases). The CDR3 totals 14 residues. V dropped 5 bases and J dropped 1 base, with 11 bases sitting between them. The CDR3 nucleotides read TGTGCCAGCAGTCCAAGGACAGCCCAAGAGACCCAGTACTTC. It is translated as CASSPRTAQETQYF.